A selection of T cell receptor beta chains follows, all from one sample in a study of blood T cell repertoires in COVID-19. Sequencing was performed with immunoSEQ multiplex PCR; in TCRdb, only in-frame clones are kept and a portion is missing. This table holds under 85,000 clones, around 88% found once. The material sequenced was peripheral blood. The receptors come from a man aged 50-60 years with active COVID-19. Each CDR3 is given with its conserved first and last residue. The order of the fields is D gene, J gene, V gene, clone size, CDR3 protein, CDR3 DNA. D genes are given only for firm matches. Clone size is given for some rows only: seen once, a few or many times, or a class if the clone is expanded.

>NA|TRBJ1-2|TRBV5-1|NA
CARRSGGGYGYTF
TGCGCCCGCCGGTCCGGGGGGGGCTATGGCTACACCTTC
>NA|TRBJ2-7|TRBV5-4|NA
CASTNGGISYEQYF
TGTGCCAGCACCAATGGCGGGATATCCTACGAGCAGTACTTC
>NA|TRBJ2-4|TRBV6-5|NA
CASSYSRGAKNIQYF
TGTGCCAGCAGTTACTCGAGGGGGGCCAAAAACATTCAGTACTTC
>TRBD2|TRBJ2-5|TRBV20-1|NA
CSASRSSGGGSQETQYF
TGCAGTGCTAGTAGGTCTAGCGGGGGGGGAAGTCAAGAGACCCAGTACTTC
>NA|TRBJ1-1|TRBV5-1|NA
CASSLAVVRAFF
TGCGCCAGCAGCTTGGCGGTGGTTCGGGCTTTCTTT
>NA|TRBJ1-2|TRBV7-9|NA
CASWRGMNYGYTF
TGTGCCAGCTGGCGGGGCATGAACTATGGCTACACCTTC
>TRBD2|TRBJ2-5|TRBV12-5|NA
CASGLPIAGWVETQYF
TGTGCTAGTGGTTTGCCAATAGCGGGGTGGGTGGAGACCCAGTACTTC
>TRBD2|TRBJ2-7|TRBV15|NA
CATSRDALLLAGDEQYF
TGTGCCACCAGCAGAGATGCCCTTCTTCTAGCGGGAGACGAGCAGTACTTC
>NA|TRBJ1-5|TRBV19|NA
CASSIESGGDRPQHF
TGTGCCAGTAGTATCGAAAGTGGGGGGGATCGGCCCCAGCATTTT
>TRBD2|TRBJ2-3|TRBV14|NA
CASSPWTSSSTDTQYF
TGTGCCAGCAGCCCCTGGACTAGCTCCAGCACAGATACGCAGTATTTT
>NA|TRBJ2-7|TRBV3-1/TRBV3-2|few
CASSPLRSSYEQYF
TGTGCCAGCAGCCCCCTTCGGAGCTCCTACGAGCAGTACTTC
>NA|TRBJ1-2|TRBV29-1|NA
CSVLGGRGYTF
TGCAGCGTTCTTGGGGGCCGTGGCTACACCTTC
>TRBD1|TRBJ1-2|TRBV7-9|few
CASSRTGQAYGYTF
TGTGCCAGCAGCCGAACCGGACAGGCCTATGGCTACACCTTC
>NA|TRBJ2-5|TRBV27|NA
CASSPRGFKETQYF
TGTGCCAGCAGCCCGAGGGGGTTCAAAGAGACCCAGTACTTC
>NA|TRBJ1-5|TRBV6-5|NA
CASSREAYNQPQHF
TGTGCCAGCAGTAGGGAGGCCTACAATCAGCCCCAGCATTTT
>NA|TRBJ1-1|TRBV7-2|NA
CASSLWGSGANTEAFF
TGTGCCAGCAGCTTATGGGGGTCAGGGGCTAACACTGAAGCTTTCTTT
>TRBD1|TRBJ1-1|TRBV25-1|once
CASRDRGYTEAFF
TGTGCCAGCAGGGACAGGGGGTACACTGAAGCTTTCTTT
>NA|TRBJ1-5|TRBV10-1|few
CASSESGQGSDNQPQHF
TGCGCCAGCAGTGAGTCGGGGCAGGGGTCCGACAATCAGCCCCAGCATTTT
>TRBD2|TRBJ2-3|TRBV5-1|NA
CASSLASGRTDTQYF
TGCGCCAGCAGCTTGGCTAGCGGTCGCACAGATACGCAGTATTTT
>NA|TRBJ2-3|TRBV29-1|NA
CSVRQPGRQDTQYF
TGCAGCGTTCGACAACCAGGGAGGCAAGATACGCAGTATTTT
>TRBD1|TRBJ2-5|TRBV5-8|once
CASSSDRGQETQYF
TGTGCCAGCAGCTCTGACAGGGGCCAAGAGACCCAGTACTTC
>TRBD2|TRBJ2-1|TRBV27|NA
CASSFSGSSYNEQFF
TGTGCCAGCAGTTTTAGCGGGAGCTCCTACAATGAGCAGTTCTTC
>NA|TRBJ2-2|TRBV5-4|NA
CASSFARSGELFF
TGTGCCAGCAGCTTCGCTAGGTCCGGGGAGCTGTTTTTT
>TRBD2|TRBJ2-3|TRBV5-4|NA
CASSLSGGSTDTQYF
TGTGCCAGCAGCTTGTCGGGGGGGAGCACAGATACGCAGTATTTT
>NA|TRBJ1-1|TRBV7-2|NA
CASSWSGMNTEAFF
TGTGCCAGCAGCTGGTCGGGGATGAACACTGAAGCTTTCTTT
>TRBD1|TRBJ1-2|TRBV7-3|NA
CASSLDRGQYGYTF
TGTGCCAGCAGCCTCGACAGGGGGCAATATGGCTACACCTTC
>TRBD2|TRBJ2-1|TRBV27|NA
CASSPNRGGVRYNEQFF
TGTGCCAGCAGTCCCAACCGGGGGGGAGTGCGCTACAATGAGCAGTTCTTC
>NA|TRBJ2-7|TRBV5-5|NA
CASSFAGEQYF
TGTGCCAGCAGCTTTGCCGGGGAACAGTACTTC
>TRBD2|TRBJ2-1|TRBV7-3|NA
CASSSWTSGSGNEQFF
TGTGCCAGCAGCTCCTGGACTAGCGGGAGCGGGAATGAGCAGTTCTTC
>TRBD1|TRBJ1-2|TRBV18|NA
CASSPSAPQTGNANYGYTF
TGTGCCAGCTCACCATCGGCCCCTCAGACAGGGAACGCTAACTATGGCTACACCTTC
>NA|TRBJ2-5|TRBV5-4|NA
CASSIEGEGETQYF
TGTGCCAGCAGCATTGAGGGGGAGGGAGAGACCCAGTACTTC
>TRBD1|TRBJ1-5|TRBV5-4|few
CASSTWGQGAQPQHF
TGTGCCAGCAGCACATGGGGACAGGGTGCCCAGCCCCAGCATTTT
>NA|TRBJ2-3|TRBV28|once
CASSTAGASTDTQYF
TGTGCCAGCAGTACAGCAGGGGCTAGCACAGATACGCAGTATTTT
>NA|TRBJ2-2|TRBV7-9|NA
CASSLTGINTGELFF
TGTGCCAGCAGCTTAACAGGGATAAACACCGGGGAGCTGTTTTTT
>NA|TRBJ2-2|TRBV3-1/TRBV3-2|NA
CASSQVRSGELFF
TGTGCCAGCAGCCAAGTGAGATCTGGGGAGCTGTTTTTT
>NA|TRBJ1-1|TRBV5-1|NA
CASSLPRGMNTEAFF
TGCGCCAGCAGCTTGCCCAGGGGCATGAACACTGAAGCTTTCTTT
>NA|TRBJ2-2|TRBV6-6|NA
CASSSLGGDTGELFF
TGTGCCAGCAGTTCCCTCGGAGGTGACACCGGGGAGCTGTTTTTT
>NA|TRBJ2-1|TRBV7-3|NA
CASSLNPLASVNEQFF
TGTGCCAGCAGCTTAAACCCCTTGGCTAGTGTGAATGAGCAGTTCTTC
>TRBD1|TRBJ1-6|TRBV7-9|NA
CAIFTGTGSSPLHF
TGTGCCATCTTCACCGGGACAGGCAGTTCACCCCTCCACTTT
>TRBD1|TRBJ1-4|TRBV7-2|NA
CASSDRDRGFNEKLFF
TGTGCCAGCAGCGACCGGGACAGGGGGTTTAATGAAAAACTGTTTTTT
>NA|TRBJ1-5|TRBV6-2/TRBV6-3|once
CASSSSSPQHF
TGTGCCAGCAGTAGCTCCTCACCCCAGCATTTT
>NA|TRBJ1-1|TRBV30|NA
CAGWGGRKSEAFF
TGTGCCGGGTGGGGGGGAAGGAAAAGTGAAGCTTTCTTT
>NA|TRBJ2-1|TRBV2|NA
CASSGDTLRQFF
TGTGCCAGCAGTGGGGACACCTTGCGGCAGTTCTTC
>NA|TRBJ2-1|TRBV6-2/TRBV6-3|NA
CASSYTEANEQFF
TGTGCCAGCAGTTATACTGAAGCCAATGAGCAGTTCTTC
>TRBD1|TRBJ2-7|TRBV30|NA
CAGKQTGGPYEQYF
TGTGCCGGCAAACAAACAGGGGGCCCCTACGAGCAGTACTTC
>TRBD2|TRBJ2-3|TRBV11-3|NA
CASSLGTSGVRDTQYF
TGTGCCAGCAGCTTAGGGACTAGCGGGGTCAGAGATACGCAGTATTTT
>NA|TRBJ1-3|TRBV7-8|NA
CASSLVRSSGNTIYF
TGTGCCAGCAGCTTAGTCAGATCCTCTGGAAACACCATATATTTT
>TRBD1|TRBJ1-3|TRBV7-2|NA
CASSRGPSSGNTIYF
TGTGCCAGCAGCAGGGGGCCAAGCTCTGGAAACACCATATATTTT
>TRBD2|TRBJ2-1|TRBV3-1/TRBV3-2|NA
CASSPTSARNEQFF
TGTGCCAGCAGCCCTACTAGCGCTAGGAATGAGCAGTTCTTC
>NA|TRBJ1-4|TRBV3-1/TRBV3-2|NA
CASSQRVNEKLFF
TGTGCCAGCAGCCAGCGGGTTAATGAAAAACTGTTTTTT
>NA|TRBJ2-1|TRBV29-1|NA
CSVSTVPTSNEQFF
TGCAGCGTTTCGACAGTACCGACATCCAATGAGCAGTTCTTC
>TRBD1|TRBJ2-2|TRBV7-3|NA
CASSPGQGARELFF
TGTGCCAGCAGCCCAGGACAGGGGGCGAGGGAGCTGTTTTTT
>NA|TRBJ1-1|TRBV4-2|NA
CASSQEWGDSEAFF
TGTGCCAGCAGCCAAGAATGGGGGGATTCTGAAGCTTTCTTT